Below are 4 T cell receptor beta chains sequenced from a single sample in a study of Graves' ophthalmopathy and Graves' hyperthyroidism. RNA transcripts were the template, and TCR beta CDR3 regions were amplified from them. After a first-round RT-PCR with HTBI primers, a second-round multiplex PCR was run. MiXCR, run by TCRdb on the multiplex PCR reads, gives a single entry per CDR3 protein. The table records about 660,000 distinct CDR3 sequences, about two fifths of them present only once. The material sequenced was peripheral blood. Receptors originate from an adult man with Graves' ophthalmopathy.

Only a few counts were recorded for this clonotype. This sequence joins TRBV9 and TRBJ1-1; D possibly corresponds to TRBD1 (6 bases). The CDR3 length is 14 residues. Germline lookup yields CDR1 SGDLS and CDR2 YYNGEE. Trimming stripped 4 bases from V and 6 bases from J, with 16 bases between. CDR3: CASSPTGGNAEAFF. The DNA of the CDR3 is TGTGCCAGCAGCCCCACCGGGGGCAACGCTGAAGCTTTCTTT.

The V call is TRBV29-1, the J call TRBJ2-7; 9 nucleotides align to TRBD1. The CDR3 is 14 amino acids. Germline V lookup: CDR1 SQVTM, CDR2 ANQGSEA. CDR3 bases: TGCAGTCTCCCGGGACAGGGTAAGCCCTACGAGCAGTACTTC. It is translated as CSLPGQGKPYEQYF.

This clonotype was seen a handful of times. CDR3 sequence reads: CASSGGILYEQYF. CDR3 nucleotides: TGTGCCAGCAGCGGCGGGATTCTCTACGAGCAGTACTTC. This chain joins TRBV7-2 and TRBJ2-7; D may be TRBD2 (6 bases). The CDR3 runs to 13 residues. Looked up from germline, CDR1 is SGHTA and CDR2 is FQGNSA. Between the trimmed V and J ends, which lost 5 bases and 3 bases, there was a span of 11 bases. Full variable domain (missing parts from reference TRBV7-2 and TRBJ2-7): GAGVSQSPSNKVTEKGKDVELRCDPISGHTALYWYRQSLGQGLEFLIYFQGNSAPDKSGLPSDRFSAERTGGSVSTLTIQRTQQEDSAVYLCASSGGILYEQYFGPGTRLTVT.

V is TRBV2 and J is TRBJ1-5, with a possible D match to TRBD1 (6 bases). V was pared by 4 bases and J by 5 bases, with 15 bases between. Germline CDR1 SNHLY, CDR2 FYNNEI. This CDR3 comprises 15 residues. CDR3 in amino acids: CASSAPQGADQPQHF. The CDR3 DNA sequence: TGTGCCAGCAGTGCTCCACAGGGTGCGGATCAGCCCCAGCATTTT.